The 28 T cell receptor beta chains listed next were all sequenced from one sample in a study of blood T cells in healthy people across ages. A J-beta primer mix and a sample-barcoded 5' primer were used in a second PCR of about 7 to 11 cycles. Each CDR3 protein is one row after TCRdb ran MiXCR on the 5' RACE reads. This sample has about 1,400,000 distinct CDR3 sequences, with approximately 59% found just once. The sequencing input was blood. The receptors come from a man aged 18 to 29 in good health.

The V call is TRBV4-1, the J call TRBJ1-4; 8 bases map to TRBD1. In germline, CDR1 is MGHRA, CDR2 YSYEKL. The CDR3 sequence is 17 residues long. V lost 2 bases, J lost 8 bases, and 13 bases stayed unmatched. This CDR3 reads CASSQTGSRGREEKLFF. As DNA, the CDR3 is TGCGCCAGCAGCCAAACGGGCAGCAGGGGGCGCGAGGAAAAACTGTTTTTT.

The rearrangement uses TRBV12-3 or TRBV12-4 and TRBJ2-1; TRBD2 is a possible D gene (5 bases). There are 14 residues in the CDR3. Trimming took off 8 bases at V and 6 bases at J, with 17 bases between the two ends. The CDR3 spells CASFGDDGTNEQFF. The CDR3 region has the DNA TGTGCCAGCTTCGGGGATGACGGAACCAATGAGCAGTTCTTC.

This clonotype was seen only a few times. This chain links TRBV5-5 with TRBJ2-1, with a weak D call TRBD2 (7 bases). In germline, CDR1 is SGHKS, CDR2 YYEKEE (reference sequence). The V and J ends lost 2 bases and 6 bases respectively, with 15 bases between them. The CDR3 runs 15 residues. The CDR3 bases are TGTGCCAGCAGCTTAAACCGCGGGGGCATCAATGAGCAGTTCTTC. It yields the protein CASSLNRGGINEQFF.

V usage is TRBV20-1 and J usage is TRBJ1-2; the D gene is possibly TRBD1 (6 bases). The germline V and J ends were trimmed by 0 bases and 8 bases, with 13 bases remaining between them. Germline-derived CDR1 and CDR2 are DFQATT and SNEGSKA (reference sequence). CDR3 length equals 13 residues. The chain's CDR3 is CSARDSGVNGYTF. The CDR3 DNA sequence: TGCAGTGCTAGAGATTCAGGGGTGAACGGCTACACCTTC.

This clonotype was counted between two and nine times. The chain joins TRBV20-1 to TRBJ2-7; the match to TRBD2 covers 8 bases. TRBJ2-5 explains the end of the DNA better; the J call may be wrong. The CDR3 has 14 residues. CDR1 and CDR2 (germline): DFQATT, SNEGSKA (reference sequence). The CDR3 bases are TGCAGTGTACTGACTAGCGACTTCACGGAGACCCAGTACTTC. This translates into CSVLTSDFTETQYF.

The chain uses TRBV4-1 and TRBJ2-1; D is ambiguous. This CDR3 is built from 11 residues. Trimming took 1 base from V and 11 from J, leaving 6 bases between them. Germline V gene sequence: CDR1 MGHRA, CDR2 YSYEKL. The CDR3 loop is CASSQGAKQFF. For the CDR3, the DNA is TGCGCCAGCAGCCAAGGGGCGAAGCAGTTCTTC.

The chain carries TRBV20-1 and TRBJ1-5, with TRBD1 as a possible D gene (5 bases). V was trimmed by 0 bases and J by 6 bases, leaving 12 bases between them. Germline CDR1 and CDR2: DFQATT and SNEGSKA (reference sequence). There are 14 residues in the CDR3. The CDR3 sequence: CSARDPRVGQPQHF. CDR3 sequence (DNA): TGCAGTGCTAGAGATCCCAGGGTAGGTCAGCCCCAGCATTTT.

This clonotype was observed a few times. CDR3 sequence: CASSELKTSGRYEQYF. Written as DNA, the CDR3 is TGTGCCAGCAGTGAACTGAAGACTAGCGGGAGGTACGAGCAGTACTTC. V is TRBV6-1 and J is TRBJ2-5, with TRBD2 identical over 13 bases. The better agreement between TRBJ2-7 and the DNA end casts doubt on the J call. In germline, CDR1 is MNHNS, CDR2 SASEGT. There are 16 residues in the CDR3.

V is TRBV29-1 and J is TRBJ2-1, with TRBD2 identical over 10 bases. The germline CDR1 and CDR2 sequences are SQVTM and ANQGSEA. The CDR3 has 16 residues. Trimming took 7 bases from V and 0 from J; bases not matched to a gene: 9. The CDR3 bases are TGCAGCGCCCCCGGGGCTAGCGGGAGCTCCTACAATGAGCAGTTCTTC. Its protein is CSAPGASGSSYNEQFF.

The gene calls are TRBV20-1 and TRBJ2-7; D gene uncertain. Germline lookup yields CDR1 DFQATT and CDR2 SNEGSKA (reference sequence). The V end lost 3 bases, the J end lost 0 bases, and 15 bases lay between the germline ends. The CDR3 loop spans 15 amino acids. The CDR3 nucleotides read TGCAGTGCTAGTTCCTTGCAGGAGCACTCCTACGAGCAGTACTTC. This encodes CSASSLQEHSYEQYF.

This chain uses TRBV10-3 with TRBJ2-3; 10 bases match TRBD2. CDR3 length: 15 amino acids. After removal of 6 bases from V and 6 bases from J, the junction contained 9 bases not matched to a gene. From germline, CDR1 is ENHRY and CDR2 SYGVKD. CDR3 DNA sequence: TGTGCCATCAGCCGAGCGGGGGGGATTAGGGATACGCAGTATTTT. Amino acids: CAISRAGGIRDTQYF.

This clonotype was counted between two and nine times. The chain combines TRBV7-9 with TRBJ2-5, with D unclear. With the DNA end fitting TRBJ2-7 better, the J assignment may be wrong. CDR1 and CDR2 from the germline V gene are SEHNR and FQNEAQ (reference sequence). The CDR3 consists of 14 residues. The DNA for the CDR3 is TGTGCCAGCAGCTTGGGTCTAGGCTCGGGCGAGCAGTACTTC. It encodes CASSLGLGSGEQYF.

In this sample, this clonotype turned up once. The chain recombines TRBV20-1 with TRBJ2-1, with TRBD2 matching 8 bases. V shed 6 bases, J shed 3 bases, and the junction held 4 bases outside the gene matches. The CDR3 runs 13 residues. CDR1 is DFQATT and CDR2 is SNEGSKA in the germline V gene (reference sequence). The CDR3 loop is CSAALADYNEQFF. The CDR3 DNA sequence: TGCAGTGCCGCACTAGCGGACTACAATGAGCAGTTCTTC.

The rearrangement uses TRBV20-1 and TRBJ1-5; 12 bases line up with TRBD1. The CDR3 runs 19 residues. J lost 4 bases, V lost 0 bases, and 13 bases had no gene match. CDR1 and CDR2 from the germline V gene are DFQATT and SNEGSKA (reference sequence). DNA of the CDR3: TGCAGTGCTAGAGATGGTCGGGACAGGGGGCGTCGAGCAAATCAGCCCCAGCATTTT. Its protein product is CSARDGRDRGRRANQPQHF.

This clonotype was picked up a small number of times. The J gene is TRBJ2-4, the V gene TRBV2; 9 nucleotides align to TRBD1. CDR3 length: 15 amino acids. Germline V lookup: CDR1 SNHLY, CDR2 FYNNEI. The V and J ends lost 8 bases and 2 bases, in that order; junction bases with no gene match: 7. Here the CDR3 DNA reads TGTGCCAGCTTGGGACAGGGCGCGTCCAAAAACATTCAGTACTTC. Translated: CASLGQGASKNIQYF.

This clonotype has just a few counts. V and J are TRBV4-1 and TRBJ2-1, with unresolved D. The CDR3 is 13 amino acids. Germline CDR1 and CDR2: MGHRA and YSYEKL. Trimming stripped 1 base from V and 12 bases from J, with 13 bases between. CDR3 nucleotides: TGCGCCAGCAGCCAAGGGAGTCTAGGGTCGCAGTTCTTC. Protein product: CASSQGSLGSQFF.

This clonotype came up a few times. This chain links TRBV12-3 or TRBV12-4 with TRBJ2-7; 9 bases align to TRBD2. The CDR3 consists of 14 residues. The junction had 8 bases not matched to a gene; V was cut back by 5 bases and J by 6 bases. The CDR3: CASSVAGGSFEQYF. The CDR3 region has the DNA TGTGCCAGCAGTGTGGCGGGAGGGTCGTTCGAGCAGTACTTC.

This chain joins TRBV6-6 and TRBJ1-1; no clear D. The germline V gene has CDR1 MNHNY and CDR2 SVGAGI (reference sequence). Trimming removed 1 base at V and 3 bases at J, with 9 bases between. This CDR3 contains 14 residues. The CDR3 coding sequence is TGTGCCAGCAGTTACTTGGGCCCCGACACTGAAGCTTTCTTT. It yields the protein CASSYLGPDTEAFF.

The chain couples TRBV10-3 to TRBJ2-7; 10 nucleotides agree with TRBD2. The V and J ends lost 10 bases and 5 bases, in that order; junction bases with no gene match: 5. The CDR3 consists of 12 residues. CDR1 is ENHRY and CDR2 is SYGVKD in the germline V gene. The CDR3 nucleotides are TGTGCCACCCTAGCGGGGGAGGACGAGCAGTACTTC. This translates into CATLAGEDEQYF.

There are a few counts of this clonotype. This chain uses TRBV6-5 with TRBJ2-1; perhaps TRBD2 as D (5 bases). CDR1 and CDR2 from the germline V gene are MNHEY and SVGAGI. V was trimmed by 1 base and J by 8 bases, leaving 9 bases between them. The CDR3 is 13 amino acids. The CDR3, as DNA: TGTGCCAGCAGTTACTTCTCGGAGGATGAGCAGTTCTTC. Amino acids: CASSYFSEDEQFF.

This clonotype was seen a single time. A read error may produce the germline difference seen at one junction end. This chain uses TRBV6-2 or TRBV6-3 with TRBJ2-1; either TRBD1 or TRBD2 may fit D (5 bases each). With the DNA end fitting TRBJ2-7 better, the J assignment may be wrong. The length of the CDR3 is 16 residues. From germline, CDR1 is MNHEY and CDR2 SVGEGT. The CDR3 DNA is TGTGCCAGCAATTACGAGTATGGGGGATCCTACAATGAGCAGTACTTC. Translating it yields CASNYEYGGSYNEQYF.

The V and J genes are TRBV20-1 and TRBJ2-3; a weak D match, TRBD1 (6 bases). The germline CDR1 and CDR2 sequences are DFQATT and SNEGSKA (reference sequence). Trimming removed 0 bases at V and 5 bases at J, with 15 bases between. The CDR3 is 15 amino acids. The CDR3 sequence: CSARDRRGNGDTQYF. The CDR3, as DNA: TGCAGTGCTAGAGATCGTAGGGGGAATGGAGATACGCAGTATTTT.

The chain carries TRBV6-2 or TRBV6-3 and TRBJ2-2, with a possible D match to TRBD2 (6 bases). The germline V gene encodes CDR1 MNHEY and CDR2 SVGEGT. Deletions cut 6 bases from V and 3 bases from J, with 14 bases between. The CDR3 is 15 amino acids. CDR3 loop: CASSRTTSHTGELFF. The CDR3 DNA reads as TGTGCCAGCAGCCGAACGACTAGTCACACCGGGGAGCTGTTTTTT.

The chain recombines TRBV29-1 with TRBJ2-7; D might be TRBD1 (5 bases). The CDR3 extends over 13 amino acids. V was shortened by 1 base and J by 4 bases, with 11 bases between the two germline ends. Germline V gene data show CDR1 as SQVTM and CDR2 as ANQGSEA. The CDR3 nucleotides read TGCAGCGTTGAAGGCGTTTCAGGGTACGAGCAGTACTTC. It codes for CSVEGVSGYEQYF.

The rearrangement joins TRBV14 to TRBJ2-1; 7 nucleotides line up with TRBD2. This CDR3 has 16 amino acids. V lost 2 bases, J lost 8 bases, and 12 bases stayed unmatched. Germline CDR1 reads SGHDN; CDR2 reads FVKESK. CDR3 nucleotides: TGTGCCAGCAGCCAATTCGGGGGAGGGCCGATCTATGAGCAGTTCTTC. Protein sequence: CASSQFGGGPIYEQFF.

V gene TRBV28 combines with J gene TRBJ2-1; D may match TRBD1 or TRBD2 (6 bases each). Germline CDR1 reads MDHEN; CDR2 reads SYDVKM. The ends were cut back, 3 bases at V and 4 bases at J, with 25 bases in the middle. The CDR3 length is 19 residues. The CDR3, as DNA: TGTGCCAGCAGTTTTGCGGGGACACAGGAGAAATTCACGTACAATGAGCAGTTCTTC. As protein: CASSFAGTQEKFTYNEQFF.

This clonotype was seen just once. This sequence joins TRBV7-9 and TRBJ2-7; TRBD2 is a possible D gene (5 bases). The CDR3 contains 14 residues. Germline CDR1 and CDR2: SEHNR and FQNEAQ (reference sequence). Trimming took 5 bases from V and 3 from J, leaving 14 bases between them. CDR3 bases: TGTGCCAGCAGCGACGGGATGACCGGCTACGAGCAGTACTTC. Its translation is CASSDGMTGYEQYF.

This clonotype appeared a few times. This chain uses TRBV10-3 with TRBJ2-1; 11 bases are a match to TRBD2. Germline V gene sequence: CDR1 ENHRY, CDR2 SYGVKD. The CDR3 loop spans 14 amino acids. The ends lost 4 bases at V and 8 bases at J; junction bases unmatched: 4. DNA for the CDR3: TGTGCCATCAGTGTTGGGACTAGCGGTGATGAGCAGTTCTTC. Translated: CAISVGTSGDEQFF.